This TCR beta chain was identified during a study of cytomegalovirus exposure and HLA in healthy donors. Background on the study: Around 83% of around 400 genotyped donors fell in the Caucasian-associated ancestry cluster.

It was with 60 Vbeta and 13 Jbeta primers that the PCR ran. The method was immunoSEQ multiplex PCR; TCRdb's version includes in-frame clones alone and lacks a portion of them. This sample has roughly 230,000 clones; about 93% occur once, and the top ten carry about 1.7%. This clone was detected once. What it binds is unknown. The study, taken as a whole, reports: The study recorded 164 TCR beta chains that were cytomegalovirus-associated. In vitro, a few CMV-associated chains proved specific for CMV antigens.

The sequenced sample was PBMCs. This TCR came from a girl between 2 and 10 years old in good health and CMV-seronegative.

CDR3 in DNA: TGTGCCAGTAGTTTCGGACAGCCTTCCCCTGTAGCCAAAAACATTCAGTACTTC. Its protein is CASSFGQPSPVAKNIQYF. The V call is TRBV19, the J call TRBJ2-4, with D perhaps matching TRBD1 (6 bases). The V gene lost 5 bases and the J gene lost 0 bases, with 20 bases spanning the gap. This CDR3 is built from 18 residues. Germline V gene data show CDR1 as LNHDA and CDR2 as SQIVND (reference sequence).